Shown below are 9 T cell receptor beta chains from a single sample sequenced in a study of response to subunit inactivated influenza vaccine. TCRdb fed the RT-PCR reads into MiXCR, producing one record per CDR3 protein. This table holds approximately 500,000 distinct CDR3 sequences, 10% to 15% found once. The source was PBMCs from blood, collected 40 to 50 days after vaccination. All receptors come from a man between 45 and 60 years old who received an inactivated influenza vaccine.

This clonotype was found many times. J is TRBJ2-1 and V is TRBV10-3; D call uncertain. The germline CDR1 and CDR2 sequences are ENHRY and SYGVKD. The CDR3 sequence is 14 residues long. The V and J ends lost 3 bases and 0 bases respectively, with 6 bases between them. The DNA of the CDR3 is TGTGCCATCAGTGATAGCCCCTCCTACAATGAGCAGTTCTTC. Translating it yields CAISDSPSYNEQFF.

Within the sample, this clonotype is medium-sized. CDR3 nucleotides: TGCAGTGCTAGAGACGGGACTAGCGGGAACAATGAGCAGTTCTTC. Translated, it gives CSARDGTSGNNEQFF. This chain links TRBV20-1 with TRBJ2-1; 13 nucleotides line up with TRBD2. The CDR3 length is 15 residues. CDR1 is DFQATT, CDR2 SNEGSKA, per germline (reference sequence). J lost 5 bases, V lost 0 bases, and 1 base had no gene match.

This clonotype was counted many times. The V gene is TRBV7-2, the J gene TRBJ1-5; tentative D call: TRBD1 (6 bases). Germline CDR1 is SGHTA and CDR2 is FQGNSA. The CDR3 extends over 16 amino acids. Deletions cut 2 bases from V and 4 bases from J, with 15 bases between. This CDR3 is CASSLSSGADNQPQHF. The CDR3 DNA reads as TGTGCCAGCAGCTTATCCTCAGGGGCGGATAATCAGCCCCAGCATTTT. The variable domain in full, with the rest retrieved from reference TRBV7-2 and TRBJ1-5, is GAGVSQSPSNKVTEKGKDVELRCDPISGHTALYWYRQSLGQGLEFLIYFQGNSAPDKSGLPSDRFSAERTGGSVSTLTIQRTQQEDSAVYLCASSLSSGADNQPQHFGDGTRLSIL.

The V gene is TRBV15, the J gene TRBJ2-7; TRBD2 matches at 8 bases. V shed 1 base, J shed 7 bases, and the junction held 3 bases outside the gene matches. Germline loops: CDR1 LNHNV, CDR2 YYDKDF (reference sequence). The CDR3 is 13 amino acids. CDR3 in amino acids: CATSRVVAGEQYF. DNA for the CDR3: TGTGCCACCAGCAGAGTCGTAGCGGGAGAGCAGTACTTC.

J is TRBJ2-3 and V is TRBV28; 9 bases map to TRBD1. Per germline, CDR1 MDHEN and CDR2 SYDVKM. The CDR3 sequence is 17 residues long. V shed 5 bases and J 4 bases; nucleotides not matched to a gene: 13. This chain's CDR3 is CASSRGTGFLTADTQYF. CDR3 nucleotides: TGTGCCAGCAGTAGGGGGACAGGGTTCCTTACGGCAGATACGCAGTATTTT.

V gene TRBV4-3 combines with J gene TRBJ2-7; possible D gene TRBD2, 6 bases. Germline assignment: CDR1 LGHNA and CDR2 YSLEER. The length of the CDR3 is 18 residues. V was trimmed by 0 bases and J by 7 bases, leaving 25 bases between them. CDR3 DNA: TGCGCCAGCAGCCAAGATCTAGTCGCGGGGCACATTCCCCAGGAGCAGTACTTC. Translated, it gives CASSQDLVAGHIPQEQYF.

The genes are TRBV3-1 and TRBJ2-1; TRBD2 aligns across 9 bases. V was pared by 0 bases and J by 4 bases, with 10 bases of the junction left unmatched. Germline loops: CDR1 LGHDT, CDR2 YNNKEL (reference sequence). The CDR3 is made up of 18 amino acids. CDR3 bases: TGTGCCAGCAGCCAAGATTCCGTCCGGACTAGCGTTTACAATGAGCAGTTCTTC. It specifies CASSQDSVRTSVYNEQFF.

This clonotype was counted at least ten times. This sequence joins TRBV12-5 and TRBJ1-5; D unclear. Trimming stripped 1 base from V and 2 bases from J, with 3 bases between. From germline, CDR1 is LGHNT and CDR2 FRNRAP. The CDR3 extends over 13 amino acids. The CDR3 is CASGLDRNQPQHF. The CDR3, as DNA: TGTGCTAGTGGTTTGGATCGCAATCAGCCCCAGCATTTT.

The chain uses TRBV3-1 and TRBJ2-1, with 11 bases fitting TRBD2. CDR1 is LGHDT, CDR2 YNNKEL, per germline (reference sequence). Trimming at V came to 11 bases and at J to 4 bases, leaving 13 bases not matched to a gene. CDR3 length: 16 residues. The CDR3 bases are TGTGCCGCTGCCCCTATTTTAGCGGGAGGGTACAATGAGCAGTTCTTC. This translates into CAAAPILAGGYNEQFF.